This note documents a single T cell receptor beta chain sequence. A read error may explain this, as a much larger clone is one base away. The data derive from a study of shared clonotypes between healthy human individuals. Donation came from healthy HIV-negative adults that had no recent acute infections or vaccinations. Deep was the level at which the assay was run. Using ten immunoSEQ deep assay plates, investigators sequenced unsorted PBMC DNA. The method was immunoSEQ multiplex PCR; TCRdb's version includes in-frame clones alone and lacks a portion of them. This table holds a few hundred thousand clones, roughly 80% found once. The V and J ends lost 4 bases and 5 bases respectively, with 6 bases between them. The CDR3 is made up of 11 amino acids. The germline V gene encodes CDR1 SGHDT and CDR2 YYEEEE.

Sequenced: PBMCs. This sequence was found in a woman aged 40 to 49 in good health. Some clones in this sample may be carry-over from other donors' samples. This chain uses TRBV5-6 with TRBJ2-5; unclear D gene. The chain's CDR3 is CASSQGETQYF. The CDR3 DNA reads as TGTGCCAGCAGCCAAGGGGAGACCCAGTACTTC.